This T cell receptor beta chain was profiled in a study of blood T cell repertoires in COVID-19. Study-wide background: The origin of the acute and convalescent COVID-19 samples was the United States, Italy and Spain. In each case, the material was cDNA or gDNA derived from T cells, B-cell-depleted T cells, or PBMCs.

With V trimmed by 0 bases and J by 6 bases, 15 bases remained unmatched. Germline CDR1 LGHDT, CDR2 YNNKEL (reference sequence). The CDR3 extends over 19 amino acids. In the authors' workflow: Reference gene primer amplification gave nucleated cell count estimates. Profiled with immunoSEQ multiplex PCR; TCRdb holds only in-frame clones, not every one. V and J calls and clone size are copied from that table; D and trimming were computed from the DNA. The sample comprises tens of thousands of clones, around 85% of which are singletons, and approximately 10% rests with the top ten. This TCR was recovered from a woman in her seventies with active or convalescent COVID-19. The V call is TRBV3-1 (or the pseudogene TRBV3-2), the J call TRBJ2-3; the match to TRBD2 covers 10 bases. Sequences were obtained from peripheral blood. CDR3 in amino acids: CASSQETFGLAGGMDTQYF. The DNA for the CDR3 is TGTGCCAGCAGCCAAGAGACCTTTGGATTAGCGGGAGGTATGGATACGCAGTATTTT.